Sequencing of this T cell receptor beta chain was carried out in a study of blood T cell repertoires in COVID-19. Measured with immunoSEQ multiplex PCR; TCRdb has only the in-frame clones, and not every one. Of 200,000 to 300,000 clones in the sample, roughly 84% were seen once. From germline, CDR1 is MRHNA and CDR2 SNTAGT. CDR3 length: 17 residues. Germline trimming cut 5 bases from V and 4 bases from J; bases unmatched to any gene: 10. The chain employs TRBV6-4 and TRBJ2-2; 10 nucleotides match TRBD1. The sequence was obtained from a man in his 60s with acute or convalescent COVID-19. Sequences were obtained from peripheral blood. The CDR3 loop is CASSSSWDRGITGELFF. CDR3 DNA sequence: TGTGCCAGCAGTTCTTCATGGGACAGGGGAATCACCGGGGAGCTGTTTTTT.